This section outlines one T cell receptor beta chain sequence together with its context. Its target is unknown. TCRdb itself ran the reads through MiXCR, one entry per CDR3 protein. The sample carries under 500,000 distinct CDR3 sequences, about 42% recorded once. This entry belongs to a study of T cell repertoires in cytomegalovirus infection. About the research overall: Evidence of both CMV infection and a matching HLA type came from public TCR beta signatures. Study-level points and caveats: The response measured ex vivo was dominated by TCR beta clonotypes (HLA-C-restricted and CMV-specific).

CDR3 size: 16 residues. Germline V gives CDR1 MNHEY, CDR2 SVGAGI. The J segment lost 3 bases and the V segment lost 2 bases, leaving 10 bases of the junction unmatched. The source is a human donor in good health (CMV status not recorded). Some clones in this sample may be carry-over from other donors' samples. Source: cultured PBMCs, taken from culture after CMV antigen stimulation. The chain combines TRBV6-5 with TRBJ2-7; TRBD1 agrees at 7 bases. In DNA, the CDR3 is TGTGCCAGCAGTTACGATTCAGGGGGAGTCGGCTACGAGCAGTACTTC. This translates into CASSYDSGGVGYEQYF.